This T cell receptor beta chain was found in a study of Graves' ophthalmopathy and Graves' hyperthyroidism. Patients newly diagnosed with hyperthyroidism, under 2 months' duration, were aged 18 to 65, the study reports. V was shortened by 4 bases and J by 3 bases, with 15 bases between the two germline ends. This CDR3 comprises 15 residues. Germline V CDR1 and CDR2: ENHRY, SYGVKD. As the template, RNA transcripts were used to amplify TCR beta CDR3 regions. Second-round multiplex PCR came after first-round RT-PCR with HTBI primers. TCRdb ran MiXCR on the multiplex PCR reads and lists one entry per CDR3 protein. The table lists about 550,000 distinct CDR3 sequences, 35% to 40% of them singletons, with about 4.1% in the top ten. This clonotype was counted many times.

The V and J genes are TRBV10-3 and TRBJ1-2, with D unclear. The receptor was derived from an adult man with Graves' hyperthyroidism. The sample consisted of peripheral blood or thyroid tissue (not recorded which). The CDR3 bases are TGTGCCATCAGTGTACTAGACGTCAACTACTATGGCTACACCTTC. It is translated as CAISVLDVNYYGYTF.